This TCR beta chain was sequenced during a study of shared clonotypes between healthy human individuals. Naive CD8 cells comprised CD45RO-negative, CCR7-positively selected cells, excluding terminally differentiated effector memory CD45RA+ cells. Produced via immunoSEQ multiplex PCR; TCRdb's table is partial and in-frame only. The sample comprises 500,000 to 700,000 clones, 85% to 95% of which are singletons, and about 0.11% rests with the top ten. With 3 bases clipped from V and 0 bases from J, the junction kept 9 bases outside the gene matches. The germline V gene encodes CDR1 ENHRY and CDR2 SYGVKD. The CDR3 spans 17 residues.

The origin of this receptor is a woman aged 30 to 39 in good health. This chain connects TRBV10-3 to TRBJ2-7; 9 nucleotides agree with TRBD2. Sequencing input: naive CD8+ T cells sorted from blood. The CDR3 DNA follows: TGTGCCATCAGTGACTCTGATAGCGGGAGTAGCTCCTACGAGCAGTACTTC. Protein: CAISDSDSGSSSYEQYF.